This T cell receptor (beta chain) was recovered during a study of blood T cell repertoires in COVID-19. In the study overall: The study drew acute and convalescent COVID-19 samples from the United States, Italy and Spain. PBMCs, B-cell-depleted T cells, or T cells were the source of the cDNA or gDNA that made up the material.

Using immunoSEQ multiplex PCR, the repertoire was profiled, and TCRdb retains in-frame clones only, with some absent. The profile shows about 77,000 clones, around 90% of them singletons. Germline V gene data show CDR1 as SGHDT and CDR2 as YYEEEE. CDR3 length: 15 amino acids. Germline trimming cut 3 bases from V and 4 bases from J; bases unmatched to any gene: 6. The TCR sequence derives from a woman older than 75 with active or convalescent COVID-19. The specimen sequenced was peripheral blood. J is TRBJ1-4 and V is TRBV5-6; 7 bases are a match to TRBD1. The CDR3, as DNA: TGTGCCAGCAGCTCCTTCACAGGGGATAATGAAAAACTGTTTTTT. It encodes CASSSFTGDNEKLFF.